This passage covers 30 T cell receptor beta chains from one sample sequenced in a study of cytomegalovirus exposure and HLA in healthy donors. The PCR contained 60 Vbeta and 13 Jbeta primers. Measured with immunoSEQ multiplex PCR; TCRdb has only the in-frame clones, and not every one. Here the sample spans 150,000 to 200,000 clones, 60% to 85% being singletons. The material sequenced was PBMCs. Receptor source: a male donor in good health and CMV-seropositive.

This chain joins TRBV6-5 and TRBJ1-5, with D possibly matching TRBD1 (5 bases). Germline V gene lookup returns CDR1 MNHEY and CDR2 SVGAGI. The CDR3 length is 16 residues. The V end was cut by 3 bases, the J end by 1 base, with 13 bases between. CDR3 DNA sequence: TGTGCCAGCAGTTATGCGGGGGACCCGAGCAATCAGCCCCAGCATTTT. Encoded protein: CASSYAGDPSNQPQHF.

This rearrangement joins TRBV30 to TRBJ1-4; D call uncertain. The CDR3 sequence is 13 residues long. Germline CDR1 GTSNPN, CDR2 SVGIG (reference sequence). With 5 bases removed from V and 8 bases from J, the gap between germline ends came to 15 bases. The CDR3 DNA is TGTGCCTGGCAGAGGCTGGCGGGGGAAAAACTGTTTTTT. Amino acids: CAWQRLAGEKLFF.

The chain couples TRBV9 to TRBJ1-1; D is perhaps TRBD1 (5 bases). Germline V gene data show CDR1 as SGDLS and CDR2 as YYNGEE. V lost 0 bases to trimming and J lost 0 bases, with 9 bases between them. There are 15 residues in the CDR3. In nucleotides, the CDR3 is TGTGCCAGCAGCGTAGTCGCAGGGCTGAACACTGAAGCTTTCTTT. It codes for CASSVVAGLNTEAFF.

The CDR3 spells CASSYHPRGYEQYF. The CDR3, as DNA: TGTGCCAGCAGTTACCATCCCAGGGGCTACGAGCAGTACTTC. The J gene is TRBJ2-7, the V gene TRBV6-6; D may be TRBD1 (6 bases). The CDR3 totals 14 residues. Trimming removed 2 bases from V and 3 bases from J, with 11 bases in between. Germline V lookup: CDR1 MNHNY, CDR2 SVGAGI (reference sequence).

Here the CDR3 reads CASSPGQLSSGANVLTF. The CDR3 bases are TGTGCCAGCAGTCCGGGACAGCTTAGCTCTGGGGCCAACGTCCTGACTTTC. The genes are TRBV27 and TRBJ2-6; 7 nucleotides align to TRBD1. From germline, CDR1 is MNHEY and CDR2 SMNVEV (reference sequence). V lost 5 bases and J lost 0; bases outside the gene matches: 7. This CDR3 has 17 amino acids.

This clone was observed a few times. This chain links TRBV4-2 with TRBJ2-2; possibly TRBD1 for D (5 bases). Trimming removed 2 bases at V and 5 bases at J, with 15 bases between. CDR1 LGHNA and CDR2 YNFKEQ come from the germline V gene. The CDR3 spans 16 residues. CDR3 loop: CASSQLGQGKTGELFF. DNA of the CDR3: TGTGCCAGCAGCCAATTAGGGCAGGGAAAAACCGGGGAGCTGTTTTTT.

CDR3 sequence: CASSRSRAGETQYF. The CDR3, as DNA: TGCGCCAGCAGTCGATCTCGAGCGGGCGAGACCCAGTACTTC. The V and J genes are TRBV4-1 and TRBJ2-5; perhaps TRBD2 as D (6 bases). CDR1 MGHRA and CDR2 YSYEKL come from the germline V gene. The CDR3 length is 14 residues. The V and J ends lost 6 bases and 5 bases respectively, with 16 bases between them.

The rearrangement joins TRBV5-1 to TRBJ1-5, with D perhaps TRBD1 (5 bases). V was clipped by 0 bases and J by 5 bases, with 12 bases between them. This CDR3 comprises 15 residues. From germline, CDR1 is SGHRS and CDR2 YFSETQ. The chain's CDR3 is CASSLGAGSDQPQHF. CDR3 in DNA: TGCGCCAGCAGCTTGGGGGCAGGGTCAGATCAGCCCCAGCATTTT.

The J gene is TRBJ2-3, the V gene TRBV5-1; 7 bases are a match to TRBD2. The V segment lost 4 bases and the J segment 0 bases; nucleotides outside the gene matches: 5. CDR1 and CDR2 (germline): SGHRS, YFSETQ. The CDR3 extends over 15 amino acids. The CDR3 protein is CASSETSYSTDTQYF. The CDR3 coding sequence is TGCGCCAGCAGCGAGACTAGCTACAGCACAGATACGCAGTATTTT.

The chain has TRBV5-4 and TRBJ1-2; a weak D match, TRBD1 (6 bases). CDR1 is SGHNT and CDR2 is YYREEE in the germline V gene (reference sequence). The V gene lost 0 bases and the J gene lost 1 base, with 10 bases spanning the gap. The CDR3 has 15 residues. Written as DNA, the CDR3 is TGTGCCAGCAGCTTGGACAGGGAAGTTAACTATGGCTACACCTTC. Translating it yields CASSLDREVNYGYTF.

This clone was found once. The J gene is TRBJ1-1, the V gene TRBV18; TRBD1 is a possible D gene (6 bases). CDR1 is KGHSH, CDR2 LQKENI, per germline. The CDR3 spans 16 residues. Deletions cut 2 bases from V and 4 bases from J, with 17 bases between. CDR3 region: CASSPIGLIGGTEAFF. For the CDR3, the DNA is TGTGCCAGCTCACCAATTGGCCTAATAGGGGGCACTGAAGCTTTCTTT.

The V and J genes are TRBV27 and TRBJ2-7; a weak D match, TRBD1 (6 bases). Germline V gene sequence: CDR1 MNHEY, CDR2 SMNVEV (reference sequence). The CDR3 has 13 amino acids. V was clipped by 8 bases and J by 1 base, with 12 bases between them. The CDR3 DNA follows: TGTGCCAGCGGCGACAGGTTTTCCTACGAGCAGTACTTC. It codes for CASGDRFSYEQYF.

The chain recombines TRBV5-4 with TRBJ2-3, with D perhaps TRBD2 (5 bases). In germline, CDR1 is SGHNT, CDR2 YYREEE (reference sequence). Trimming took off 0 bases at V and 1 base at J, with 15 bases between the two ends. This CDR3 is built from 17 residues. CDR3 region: CASSLDGEGSGTDTQYF. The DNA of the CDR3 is TGTGCCAGCAGCTTGGACGGCGAGGGTTCGGGCACAGATACGCAGTATTTT.

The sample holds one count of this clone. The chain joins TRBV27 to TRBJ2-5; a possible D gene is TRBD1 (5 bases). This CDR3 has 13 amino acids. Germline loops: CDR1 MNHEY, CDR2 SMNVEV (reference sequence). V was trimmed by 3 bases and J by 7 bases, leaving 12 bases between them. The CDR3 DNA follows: TGTGCCAGCAGTTTGGCAGGGCCGGGGACCCAGTACTTC. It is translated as CASSLAGPGTQYF.

The CDR3 DNA follows: TGTGCCAGCAGCTCCCCCTCCTCGGGGACCGGGGAGCTGTTTTTT. It translates to CASSSPSSGTGELFF. The rearrangement links TRBV5-4 to TRBJ2-2, with a weak D call TRBD2 (5 bases). CDR1 is SGHNT, CDR2 YYREEE, per germline (reference sequence). There are 15 residues in the CDR3. Trimming removed 3 bases at V and 5 bases at J, with 14 bases between.

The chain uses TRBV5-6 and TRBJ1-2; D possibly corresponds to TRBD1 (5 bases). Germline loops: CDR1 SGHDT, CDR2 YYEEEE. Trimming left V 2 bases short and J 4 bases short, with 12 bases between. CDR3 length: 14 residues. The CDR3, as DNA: TGTGCCAGCAGCTTCCCTGACAGCCCCTATGGCTACACCTTC. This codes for CASSFPDSPYGYTF.

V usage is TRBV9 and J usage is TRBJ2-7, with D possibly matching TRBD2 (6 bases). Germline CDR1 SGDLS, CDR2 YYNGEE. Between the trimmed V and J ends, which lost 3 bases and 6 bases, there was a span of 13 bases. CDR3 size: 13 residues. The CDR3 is CASSAGLTGEQYF. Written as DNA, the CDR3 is TGTGCCAGCAGCGCCGGACTAACCGGCGAGCAGTACTTC.

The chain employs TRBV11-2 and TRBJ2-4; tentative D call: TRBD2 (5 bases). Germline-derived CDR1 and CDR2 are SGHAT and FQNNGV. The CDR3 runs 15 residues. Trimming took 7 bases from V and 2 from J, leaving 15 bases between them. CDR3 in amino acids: CASTQRATSKNIQYF. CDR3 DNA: TGTGCCAGCACACAGAGGGCTACCTCCAAAAACATTCAGTACTTC.

Here the CDR3 DNA reads TGTGCCAGCAGCCCCGGGACAGCCAGGAACACTGAAGCTTTCTTT. Translating it yields CASSPGTARNTEAFF. The V and J genes are TRBV7-9 and TRBJ1-1; 7 positions agree with TRBD1. CDR1 and CDR2 from the germline V gene are SEHNR and FQNEAQ (reference sequence). CDR3 size: 15 residues. V dropped 5 bases and J dropped 1; count of bases not matched to a gene: 7.

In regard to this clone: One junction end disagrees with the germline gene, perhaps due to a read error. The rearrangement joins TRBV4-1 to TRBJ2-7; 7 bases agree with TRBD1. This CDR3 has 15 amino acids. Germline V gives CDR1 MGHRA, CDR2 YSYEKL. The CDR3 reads CASSQSTGEGYEQYF. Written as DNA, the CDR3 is TGTGCCAGCAGCCAAAGCACAGGGGAAGGGTACGAGCAGTACTTC.

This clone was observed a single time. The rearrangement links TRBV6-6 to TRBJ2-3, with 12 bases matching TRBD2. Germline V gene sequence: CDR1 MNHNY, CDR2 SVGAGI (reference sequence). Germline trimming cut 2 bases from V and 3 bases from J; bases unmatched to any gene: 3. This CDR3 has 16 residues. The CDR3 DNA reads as TGTGCCAGCAGTTACCGAGGGACTAGCGGGACAGATACGCAGTATTTT. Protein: CASSYRGTSGTDTQYF.

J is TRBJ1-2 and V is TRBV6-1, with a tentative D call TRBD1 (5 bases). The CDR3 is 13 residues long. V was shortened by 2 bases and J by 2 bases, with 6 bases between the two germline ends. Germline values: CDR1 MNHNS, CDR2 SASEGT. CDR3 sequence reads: CASSEQGNYGYTF. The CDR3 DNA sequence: TGTGCCAGCAGTGAACAGGGAAACTATGGCTACACCTTC.

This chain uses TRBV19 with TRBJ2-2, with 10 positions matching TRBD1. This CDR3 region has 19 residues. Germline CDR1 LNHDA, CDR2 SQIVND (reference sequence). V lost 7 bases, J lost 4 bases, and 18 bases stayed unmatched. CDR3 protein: CASKAVMPGQGLPTGELFF. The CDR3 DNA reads TGTGCCAGTAAGGCGGTTATGCCGGGACAGGGGCTTCCCACCGGGGAGCTGTTTTTT.

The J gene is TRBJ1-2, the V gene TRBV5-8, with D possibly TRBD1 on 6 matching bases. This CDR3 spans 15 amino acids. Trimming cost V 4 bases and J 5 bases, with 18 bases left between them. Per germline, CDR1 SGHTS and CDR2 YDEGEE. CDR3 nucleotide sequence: TGTGCCAGCAGCCCCCATCCGACAGGCCGATATGGCTACACCTTC. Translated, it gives CASSPHPTGRYGYTF. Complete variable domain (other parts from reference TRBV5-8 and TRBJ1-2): EAGVTQSPTHLIKTRGQQATLRCSPISGHTSVYWYQQALGLGLQFLLWYDEGEERNRGNFPPRFSGRQFPNYSSELNVNALELEDSALYLCASSPHPTGRYGYTFGSGTRLTVV.

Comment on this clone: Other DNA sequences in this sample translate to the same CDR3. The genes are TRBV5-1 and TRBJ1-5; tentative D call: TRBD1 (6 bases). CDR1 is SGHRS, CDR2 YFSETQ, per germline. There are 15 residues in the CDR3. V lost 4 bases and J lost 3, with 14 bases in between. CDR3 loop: CASSPGGPSNQPQHF. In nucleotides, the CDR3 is TGCGCCAGCAGCCCCGGGGGGCCTTCCAATCAGCCCCAGCATTTT.

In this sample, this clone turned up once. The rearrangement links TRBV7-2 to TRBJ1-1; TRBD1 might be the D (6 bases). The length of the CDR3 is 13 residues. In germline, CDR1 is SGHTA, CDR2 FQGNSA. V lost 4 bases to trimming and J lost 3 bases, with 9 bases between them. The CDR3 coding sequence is TGTGCCAGCAGCTCGGACAGCTACACTGAAGCTTTCTTT. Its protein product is CASSSDSYTEAFF.

The CDR3 sequence is CASSAQGPAYEQYF. CDR3 bases: TGTGCCAGCAGCGCCCAGGGGCCAGCCTACGAGCAGTACTTC. This chain uses TRBV11-2 with TRBJ2-7; D is perhaps TRBD1 (6 bases). Trimming removed 5 bases at V and 2 bases at J, with 13 bases between. The CDR3 totals 14 residues. Germline lookup yields CDR1 SGHAT and CDR2 FQNNGV.

The CDR3 here is CASTLTGDRNYGYTF. As DNA, the CDR3 is TGTGCCAGCACCCTCACCGGGGACAGGAACTATGGCTACACCTTC. The genes are TRBV7-9 and TRBJ1-2; 8 nucleotides match TRBD1. The CDR3 is 15 residues long. V lost 7 bases and J lost 2; bases outside the gene matches: 9. From germline, CDR1 is SEHNR and CDR2 FQNEAQ (reference sequence).

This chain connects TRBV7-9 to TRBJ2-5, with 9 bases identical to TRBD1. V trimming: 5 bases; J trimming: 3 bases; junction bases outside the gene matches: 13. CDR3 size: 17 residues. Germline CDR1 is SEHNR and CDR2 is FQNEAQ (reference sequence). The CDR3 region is CASSRGGQGINEETQYF. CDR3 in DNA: TGTGCCAGCAGCCGAGGGGGACAGGGCATTAACGAAGAGACCCAGTACTTC.

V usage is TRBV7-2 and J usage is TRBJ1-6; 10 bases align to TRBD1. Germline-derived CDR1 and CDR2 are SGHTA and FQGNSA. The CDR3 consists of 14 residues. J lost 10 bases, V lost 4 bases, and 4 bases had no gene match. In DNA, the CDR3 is TGTGCCAGCAGCTCCGGACAGGGGGGATCACCCCTCCACTTT. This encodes CASSSGQGGSPLHF.